The entry that follows covers one T cell receptor beta chain sequence. These data come from a study of blood T cell repertoires in COVID-19. The length of the CDR3 is 15 residues. V lost 7 bases to trimming and J lost 1 base; unmatched junction nucleotides: 9. The germline CDR1 and CDR2 sequences are SGHDT and YYEEEE. Enrolled during active infection, Seattle patients were then followed longitudinally. Here immunoSEQ multiplex PCR was the method, and the copy in TCRdb shows in-frame clones only, minus some. The sample consists of roughly 500,000 clones, roughly nine tenths of them appearing once. The source of this sequence is a man aged 18 to 29 with COVID-19, enrolled during active disease. The sequencing input was peripheral blood. V gene TRBV5-6 combines with J gene TRBJ2-3; 7 bases match TRBD2. CDR3 nucleotide sequence: TGTGCCAGCGCCTCACCGGGGGGACGCACAGATACGCAGTATTTT. Protein sequence: CASASPGGRTDTQYF.